A selection of T cell receptor beta chains follows, all from one sample in a study of CD8 T cell repertoires and HIV-1 epitope variants. The data were produced by immunoSEQ multiplex PCR, yet TCRdb's version contains in-frame clones alone and is incomplete. There are some 5,300 clones in the sample; around 60% occur only once, and 40% to 45% lies in the top ten. Which antigens these TCRs recognize remains unknown. Sequencing input: cultured CD8+ T cells derived from PBMCs. The receptors derive from a male donor with HIV. CDR3s include the opening cysteine and the closing phenylalanine or tryptophan. Each record gives: V gene, J gene, CDR3 length, CDR3 protein.

V gene: TRBV7-9
J gene: TRBJ2-1
CDR3 length: 14
CDR3 protein: CASSLGSGDNEQFF

V gene: TRBV28
J gene: TRBJ2-3
CDR3 length: 17
CDR3 protein: CASSLFTSGGATDTQYF

V gene: TRBV6-4
J gene: TRBJ2-3
CDR3 length: 16
CDR3 protein: CASSDSGTSGADTQYF

V gene: TRBV19
J gene: TRBJ2-1
CDR3 length: 14
CDR3 protein: CASSEGGPYNEQFF

V gene: TRBV9
J gene: TRBJ2-2
CDR3 length: 14
CDR3 protein: CASSSGGDTGELFF

V gene: TRBV10-1
J gene: TRBJ2-3
CDR3 length: 15
CDR3 protein: CASSESGGPGDTQYF

V gene: TRBV7-6
J gene: TRBJ1-4
CDR3 length: 17
CDR3 protein: CASSPGTGGLTNEKLFF

V gene: TRBV19
J gene: TRBJ2-1
CDR3 length: 16
CDR3 protein: CASSIGRLAEYNEQFF

V gene: TRBV28
J gene: TRBJ2-3
CDR3 length: 18
CDR3 protein: CASSWEGESHPSTDTQYF

V gene: TRBV6-5
J gene: TRBJ2-1
CDR3 length: 15
CDR3 protein: CASNLLAGDYNEQFF

V gene: TRBV7-6
J gene: TRBJ2-3
CDR3 length: 16
CDR3 protein: CASSLSVGTSTDTQYF

V gene: TRBV21-1
J gene: TRBJ1-6
CDR3 length: 15
CDR3 protein: CASSKGGPYNSPLHF

V gene: TRBV28
J gene: TRBJ2-2
CDR3 length: 12
CDR3 protein: CASGLSAGELFF

V gene: TRBV4-1
J gene: TRBJ1-6
CDR3 length: 15
CDR3 protein: CASSLSWGNNSPLHF

V gene: TRBV14
J gene: TRBJ2-1
CDR3 length: 16
CDR3 protein: CASSQTSGSSYNEQFF

V gene: TRBV28
J gene: TRBJ2-5
CDR3 length: 19
CDR3 protein: CASSLLPMAGAPSQETQYF

V gene: TRBV28
J gene: TRBJ1-2
CDR3 length: 18
CDR3 protein: CASSFLRDRDIVLGGYTF

V gene: TRBV27
J gene: TRBJ2-3
CDR3 length: 16
CDR3 protein: CASSPQRGGTVDTQYF

V gene: TRBV7-9
J gene: TRBJ2-1
CDR3 length: 15
CDR3 protein: CASSLEGSSYNEQFF

V gene: TRBV27
J gene: TRBJ2-7
CDR3 length: 13
CDR3 protein: CASSPARTYEQYF

V gene: TRBV5-1
J gene: TRBJ2-1
CDR3 length: 15
CDR3 protein: CASRVAGISYNEQFF

V gene: TRBV28
J gene: TRBJ1-1
CDR3 length: 13
CDR3 protein: CASSFGGGTEAFF